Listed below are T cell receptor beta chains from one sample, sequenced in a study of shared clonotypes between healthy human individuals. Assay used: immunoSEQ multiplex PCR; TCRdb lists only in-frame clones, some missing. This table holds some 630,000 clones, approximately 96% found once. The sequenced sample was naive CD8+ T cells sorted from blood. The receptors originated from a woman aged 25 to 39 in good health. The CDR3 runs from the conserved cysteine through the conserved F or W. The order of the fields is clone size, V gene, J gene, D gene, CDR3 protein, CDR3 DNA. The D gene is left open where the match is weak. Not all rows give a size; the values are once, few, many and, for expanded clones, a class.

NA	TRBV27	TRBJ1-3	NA	CASSLSSTGNTIYF	TGTGCCAGCAGTTTATCGAGTACTGGAAACACCATATATTTT
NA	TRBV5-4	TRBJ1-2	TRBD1	CASSWGTGEGYTF	TGTGCCAGCAGCTGGGGGACAGGGGAGGGCTACACCTTC
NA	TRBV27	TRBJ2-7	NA	CASSPGTVLYEQYF	TGTGCCAGCAGTCCCGGGACCGTTCTCTACGAGCAGTACTTC
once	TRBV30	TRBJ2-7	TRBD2	CAWSTRSGSGIYEQYF	TGTGCCTGGAGCACCCGATCGGGTAGCGGGATCTACGAGCAGTACTTC
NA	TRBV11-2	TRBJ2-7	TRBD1	CASSWDRGAYEQYF	TGTGCCAGCAGCTGGGACAGGGGCGCCTACGAGCAGTACTTC
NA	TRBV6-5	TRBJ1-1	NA	CASSYSGPSLNTEAFF	TGTGCCAGCAGTTATTCTGGACCGAGCTTGAACACTGAAGCTTTCTTT
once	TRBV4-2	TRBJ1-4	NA	CASSQLGRVEGEKLFF	TGTGCCAGCAGCCAATTGGGTAGGGTTGAGGGTGAAAAACTGTTTTTT
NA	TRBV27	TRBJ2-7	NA	CASSLLGPNYEQYF	TGTGCCAGCAGTTTATTAGGCCCCAACTACGAGCAGTACTTC
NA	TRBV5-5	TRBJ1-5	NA	CASSVDRRSNQPQHF	TGTGCCAGCAGCGTGGACAGAAGGAGCAATCAGCCCCAGCATTTT
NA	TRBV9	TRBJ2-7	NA	CASSVGPGSYEQYF	TGTGCCAGCAGCGTAGGTCCAGGATCCTACGAGCAGTACTTC
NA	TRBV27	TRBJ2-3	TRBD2	CASSPTSASTDTQYF	TGTGCCAGCAGCCCAACTAGCGCGAGCACAGATACGCAGTATTTT
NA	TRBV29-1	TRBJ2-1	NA	CSVGDTRGSRSGNEQFF	TGCAGCGTGGGTGACACCCGAGGGTCTAGGTCGGGCAATGAGCAGTTCTTC
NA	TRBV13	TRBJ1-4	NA	CASSLGLGSANEKLFF	TGTGCCAGCAGCTTAGGCCTCGGCAGTGCTAATGAAAAACTGTTTTTT
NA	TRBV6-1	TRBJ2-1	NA	CASSEPSWGSSYNEQFF	TGTGCCAGCAGTGAGCCTTCCTGGGGGAGCTCCTACAATGAGCAGTTCTTC
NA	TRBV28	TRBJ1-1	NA	CASSPGLPGTFF	TGTGCCAGCAGTCCCGGGCTCCCCGGGACTTTCTTT
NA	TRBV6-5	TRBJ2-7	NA	CASSYSFATSFDEQYF	TGTGCCAGCAGTTACTCGTTCGCAACTAGCTTCGACGAGCAGTACTTC
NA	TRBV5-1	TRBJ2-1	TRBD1	CASSFRAGGDEQFF	TGCGCCAGCAGCTTTAGGGCAGGGGGCGATGAGCAGTTCTTC
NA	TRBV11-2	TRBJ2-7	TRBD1	CASSFGTGAYEQYF	TGTGCCAGCAGCTTCGGGACAGGGGCCTACGAGCAGTACTTC
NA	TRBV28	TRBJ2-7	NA	CASSSWVEGQSSYEQYF	TGTGCCAGCAGTTCCTGGGTGGAGGGGCAGAGCTCCTACGAGCAGTACTTC
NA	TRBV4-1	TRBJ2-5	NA	CASSQEGEQETQYF	TGCGCCAGCAGCCAAGAAGGGGAACAAGAGACCCAGTACTTC
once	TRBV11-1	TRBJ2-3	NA	CASSLARGNTDTQYF	TGTGCCAGCAGCTTAGCCCGGGGGAACACAGATACGCAGTATTTT
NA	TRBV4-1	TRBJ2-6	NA	CASSLRDSGANVLTF	TGCGCCAGCAGTCTCAGGGACTCTGGGGCCAACGTCCTGACTTTC
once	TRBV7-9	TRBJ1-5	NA	CASSSGGRDDSNQPQHF	TGTGCCAGCAGCTCCGGAGGGCGGGACGATAGCAATCAGCCCCAGCATTTT
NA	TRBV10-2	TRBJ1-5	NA	CASTHSINQPQHF	TGCGCCAGCACCCACAGCATAAATCAGCCCCAGCATTTT
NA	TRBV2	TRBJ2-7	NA	CAIERPERSQYF	TGTGCCATCGAGCGCCCCGAGCGGTCCCAGTACTTC
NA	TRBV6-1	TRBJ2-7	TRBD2	CASSDTPSGVYEQYF	TGTGCCAGCAGCGATACCCCTAGCGGCGTCTACGAGCAGTACTTC
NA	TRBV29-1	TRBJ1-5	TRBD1	CSVGTGANQPQHF	TGCAGCGTTGGGACAGGGGCCAATCAGCCCCAGCATTTT
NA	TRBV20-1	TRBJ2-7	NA	CSASSQLEQYF	TGCAGTGCTAGTAGTCAGCTCGAGCAGTACTTC
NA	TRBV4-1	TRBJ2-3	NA	CASSQPVVGDTQYF	TGCGCCAGCAGCCAGCCCGTGGTGGGGGATACGCAGTATTTT
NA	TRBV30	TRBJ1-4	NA	CAWAGGWGEKLFF	TGTGCCTGGGCAGGAGGGTGGGGTGAAAAACTGTTTTTT
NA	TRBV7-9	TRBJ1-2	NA	CASTEVANYGYTF	TGTGCCAGCACAGAGGTTGCTAACTATGGCTACACCTTC
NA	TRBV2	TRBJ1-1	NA	CASRGDTEAFF	TGTGCCAGCAGGGGCGACACTGAAGCTTTCTTT
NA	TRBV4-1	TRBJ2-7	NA	CASSQGPYAGGFSYEQYF	TGCGCCAGCAGCCAAGGGCCCTACGCCGGAGGGTTTTCCTACGAGCAGTACTTC
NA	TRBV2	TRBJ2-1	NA	CASSEDGRLVDEQFF	TGTGCCAGCAGTGAAGACGGCAGGTTAGTGGATGAGCAGTTCTTC
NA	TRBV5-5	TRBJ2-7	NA	CASSLAYSYEQYF	TGTGCCAGCAGCTTGGCCTATTCGTACGAGCAGTACTTC
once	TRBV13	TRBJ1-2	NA	CASSSGLRGYTF	TGTGCCAGCAGCTCGGGGCTGCGGGGCTACACCTTC
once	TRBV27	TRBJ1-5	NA	CASSLYGNNQPQHF	TGTGCCAGCAGTTTATACGGAAACAATCAGCCCCAGCATTTT
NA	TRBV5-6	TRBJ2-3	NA	CASSFQANTDTQYF	TGTGCCAGCAGCTTCCAAGCGAACACAGATACGCAGTATTTT
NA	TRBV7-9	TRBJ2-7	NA	CASSPGGAYSYEQYF	TGTGCCAGCAGCCCCGGGGGTGCTTACTCCTACGAGCAGTACTTC
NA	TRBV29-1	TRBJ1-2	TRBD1	CSLGTGGYGYTF	TGCAGCCTCGGGACAGGGGGCTATGGCTACACCTTC
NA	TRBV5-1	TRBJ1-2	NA	CASRPGGANYGYTF	TGCGCCAGCAGACCGGGAGGGGCGAACTATGGCTACACCTTC